Detailed here is one T cell receptor beta chain. Its target is unknown. This entry is derived from a study of cytomegalovirus exposure and HLA in healthy donors. Study outcomes and limitations: Reportedly, cytomegalovirus status was diagnosed with high sensitivity and specificity.

The assay was immunoSEQ multiplex PCR, and TCRdb's table has in-frame clones only and misses some. The table lists tens of thousands of clones, approximately 96% of them singletons. Per germline, CDR1 GTSNPN and CDR2 SVGIG (reference sequence). The junction had 4 bases not matched to a gene; V was cut back by 2 bases and J by 9 bases. The CDR3 sequence is 11 residues long. Donors were drawn from the approximately 120-subject validation cohort, separate from the approximately 670-subject first cohort. This receptor was obtained from a woman under 30 in good health and CMV-seronegative. The chain carries TRBV30 and TRBJ2-7, with 7 bases identical to TRBD1. Sequencing was carried out using PBMCs. CDR3 in amino acids: CAWSQGQLQYF. In DNA, the CDR3 is TGTGCCTGGAGTCAGGGACAGTTGCAGTACTTC.